This T cell receptor beta chain was captured by sequencing in a study of CD8 T cells in Susac syndrome. Only one count was recorded for this clonotype. CDR1 is SNHLY and CDR2 is FYNNEI in the germline V gene. Trimming took 6 bases from V and 5 from J; bases not matched to a gene: 9. The CDR3 covers 15 residues. CD8+ and CD4+ T cells taken from blood had their TCR beta sequenced. Bulk CD8+ and CD4+ cells came from magnetic negative isolation; CD8+ TEMRA by FACS. After extraction with the RNeasy kit, about 0.45 to 1 ug of the RNA was reverse transcribed using random hexamers. The CDR3 of TCR beta was amplified by immunoSEQ multiplex PCR across 54 Vbeta and 13 Jbeta. TCRdb reprocessed the immunoSEQ multiplex PCR reads with MiXCR, giving one entry per CDR3 protein. This table holds some 260,000 distinct CDR3 sequences, around 95% found once.

The sample was CD4+ T cells from PBMCs. The chain links TRBV2 to TRBJ1-4, with 7 nucleotides matching TRBD1. The receptor comes from a human donor with multiple sclerosis. The CDR3 region has the DNA TGTGCCAGCAGGCGACCGGGACAGCAAAATGAAAAACTGTTTTTT. It encodes CASRRPGQQNEKLFF.